Here is one TCR beta chain with its context. Germline CDR1 is MNHEY and CDR2 is SMNVEV (reference sequence). The length of the CDR3 is 18 residues. Trimming removed 0 bases from V and 4 bases from J, with 18 bases in between. This record comes from a study of early T cells in non-severe SARS-CoV-2 infection. TCRdb reprocessed the 5' RACE reads via MiXCR and lists one record per CDR3 protein. The data hold about 110,000 distinct CDR3 sequences, with roughly 12% observed a single time. The receptor was isolated from an adult who was a healthcare worker with PCR-confirmed SARS-CoV-2 infection or an uninfected control (not recorded which). This chain connects TRBV27 to TRBJ1-4; D not resolved. The input for sequencing was whole blood, taken at baseline. DNA for the CDR3: TGTGCCAGCAGTTTATCCGGACGAGAGACGGGCGATAATGAAAAACTGTTTTTT. Protein sequence: CASSLSGRETGDNEKLFF.